What follows are 10 T cell receptor beta chains derived from one specimen sequenced in a study of cytomegalovirus exposure and HLA in healthy donors. PCR employed 60 Vbeta and 13 Jbeta primers. The repertoire was sequenced with immunoSEQ multiplex PCR; TCRdb's copy has only in-frame clones and lacks some. The top ten hold roughly 2.9% of the sample, which has 130,000 to 150,000 clones, approximately 80% seen once. The material sequenced was PBMCs. The receptors derive from a female donor in good health and CMV-seronegative.

Worth noting for this clone: Its ends do not fully match the called genes, so a read error is possible. The V and J genes are TRBV7-9 and TRBJ2-3; 7 positions agree with TRBD2. Germline-derived CDR1 and CDR2 are SEHNR and FQNEAQ (reference sequence). The CDR3 consists of 15 residues. The CDR3 DNA reads TGTTCCAGCAGCTTCCTTGGGGAGGGGACAGATACGCAGTATTTT. Its translation is CSSSFLGEGTDTQYF.

V and J are TRBV5-4 and TRBJ1-4; no clear D. CDR1 is SGHNT, CDR2 YYREEE, per germline (reference sequence). V lost 0 bases, J lost 0 bases, and 6 bases lay in between. The CDR3 spans 15 residues. In DNA form, the CDR3 reads TGTGCCAGCAGCTTGGAGGGAGCAACTAATGAAAAACTGTTTTTT. Translating it yields CASSLEGATNEKLFF.

On this clone itself: A junction end diverges from the germline sequence, so it may reflect a read error. CDR3: CASSLGVGTGVHKNAEAFF. In DNA form, the CDR3 reads TGTGCCAGCAGTTTAGGGGTCGGGACAGGGGTTCATAAGAACGCTGAAGCTTTCTTT. This chain joins TRBV27 and TRBJ1-1, with 10 bases that match TRBD1. Germline V gene sequence: CDR1 MNHEY, CDR2 SMNVEV (reference sequence). The CDR3 extends over 19 amino acids.

This clone was picked up a small number of times. The chain is built from TRBV28 and TRBJ2-5; 9 positions agree with TRBD1. This CDR3 contains 15 residues. The trim removed 6 bases at V and 5 bases at J, leaving 10 bases unmatched. Per germline, CDR1 MDHEN and CDR2 SYDVKM. CDR3 protein: CASSKTGGLSETQYF. The CDR3 bases are TGTGCCAGCAGCAAGACAGGGGGACTGTCTGAGACCCAGTACTTC.

Only one count was recorded for this clone. The V gene is TRBV7-2, the J gene TRBJ2-7; TRBD2 matches at 12 bases. V gave up 5 bases and J gave up 1 base; unmatched junction bases: 12. The CDR3 totals 18 residues. Germline V gene data show CDR1 as SGHTA and CDR2 as FQGNSA. CDR3 nucleotide sequence: TGTGCCAGCAGCCCCCGCCGACTAGCGGGAGAAGCGTCCTACGAGCAGTACTTC. This translates into CASSPRRLAGEASYEQYF.

The chain carries TRBV6-5 and TRBJ1-1, with TRBD1 as a possible D gene (6 bases). Germline V gene data show CDR1 as MNHEY and CDR2 as SVGAGI. The CDR3 has 13 amino acids. Trimming took 6 bases from V and 9 from J, leaving 17 bases between them. The CDR3 sequence: CASRRPGGRKAFF. For the CDR3, the DNA is TGTGCCAGCAGACGTCCGGGGGGGCGGAAAGCTTTCTTT.

This clone appeared once. This sequence joins TRBV7-2 and TRBJ2-3, with D unclear. CDR3 length: 13 amino acids. Per germline, CDR1 SGHTA and CDR2 FQGNSA. The V and J ends lost 5 bases and 2 bases respectively, with 8 bases between them. The CDR3 nucleotides are TGTGCCAGCAGCCAGATATTCACAGATACGCAGTATTTT. This codes for CASSQIFTDTQYF.

This clone was observed a single time. The V and J genes are TRBV9 and TRBJ1-1; no firm D call. Germline CDR1 and CDR2: SGDLS and YYNGEE. The CDR3 spans 14 residues. V was cut by 0 bases and J by 1 base, with 7 bases left in between. The CDR3: CASSVDQWNTEAFF. CDR3 sequence (DNA): TGTGCCAGCAGCGTAGATCAGTGGAACACTGAAGCTTTCTTT.

The chain employs TRBV6-4 and TRBJ2-2; 13 nucleotides align to TRBD2. After removal of 3 bases from V and 5 bases from J, the junction contained 3 bases not matched to a gene. There are 16 residues in the CDR3. Germline V lookup: CDR1 MRHNA, CDR2 SNTAGT. The DNA for the CDR3 is TGTGCCAGCAGTGAAGGGGGACTAGCGGGAACCGGGGAGCTGTTTTTT. Translated: CASSEGGLAGTGELFF.

The rearrangement links TRBV9 to TRBJ1-6; 7 positions match TRBD1. Germline V gives CDR1 SGDLS, CDR2 YYNGEE. CDR3 size: 14 residues. Losses at the gene ends were 1 base for V and 9 bases for J; bases not matched to a gene: 4. As DNA, the CDR3 is TGTGCCAGCAGCGTACGGCAGGGGGGTTCACCCCTCCACTTT. It yields the protein CASSVRQGGSPLHF.